This TCR beta chain stems from a study of cytomegalovirus exposure and HLA in healthy donors. Study-level results: TCR beta chain V- and J-gene trimming was linked, in a later analysis, to a missense variant in DCLRE1C. Specificity of three CMV-associated chains for CMV antigens was verified in vitro. A later analysis reported that several of the most significant clusters appeared to be linked to common viral pathogens, among them Epstein-Barr virus.

In the case of this clone: Its cognate antigen is unknown.

All donors participated as healthy donors of bone marrow. The V and J ends lost 4 bases and 9 bases, in that order; junction bases with no gene match: 16. This CDR3 comprises 17 residues. Germline V gene lookup returns CDR1 SNHLY and CDR2 FYNNEI. PCR amplification relied on 60 Vbeta primers (plus 13 Jbeta primers). Here immunoSEQ multiplex PCR was the method, and the copy in TCRdb shows in-frame clones only, minus some. Among 120,000 or so clones listed, around 70% were seen once. Input material: PBMCs. The chain has TRBV2 and TRBJ2-1; 9 positions match TRBD1. The sequence came from a middle-aged man in good health and CMV-seropositive. The CDR3 here is CASSVFGGGQGGGEQFF. DNA of the CDR3: TGTGCCAGCAGTGTATTCGGAGGGGGACAGGGTGGTGGTGAGCAGTTCTTC. The full variable domain, completed using reference TRBV2 and TRBJ2-1, is EPEVTQTPSHQVTQMGQEVILRCVPISNHLYFYWYRQILGQKVEFLVSFYNNEISEKSEIFDDQFSVERPDGSNFTLKIRSTKLEDSAMYFCASSVFGGGQGGGEQFFGPGTRLTVL.